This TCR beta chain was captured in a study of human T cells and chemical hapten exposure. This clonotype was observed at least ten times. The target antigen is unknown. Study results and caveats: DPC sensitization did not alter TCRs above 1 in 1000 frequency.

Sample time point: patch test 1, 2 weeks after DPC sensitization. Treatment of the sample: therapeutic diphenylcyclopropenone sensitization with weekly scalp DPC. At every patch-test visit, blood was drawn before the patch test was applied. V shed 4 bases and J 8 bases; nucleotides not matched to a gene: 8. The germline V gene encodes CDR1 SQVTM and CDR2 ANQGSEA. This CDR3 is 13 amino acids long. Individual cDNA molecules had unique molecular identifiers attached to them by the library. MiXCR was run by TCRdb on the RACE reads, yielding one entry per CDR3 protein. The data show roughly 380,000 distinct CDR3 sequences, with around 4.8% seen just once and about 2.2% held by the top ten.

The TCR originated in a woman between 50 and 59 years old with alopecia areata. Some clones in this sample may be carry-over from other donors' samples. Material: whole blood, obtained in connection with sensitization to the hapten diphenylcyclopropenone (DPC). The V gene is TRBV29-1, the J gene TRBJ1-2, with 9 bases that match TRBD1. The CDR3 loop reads CSVGGQGEEGYTF. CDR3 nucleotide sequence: TGCAGCGTTGGGGGACAGGGTGAAGAAGGCTACACCTTC.